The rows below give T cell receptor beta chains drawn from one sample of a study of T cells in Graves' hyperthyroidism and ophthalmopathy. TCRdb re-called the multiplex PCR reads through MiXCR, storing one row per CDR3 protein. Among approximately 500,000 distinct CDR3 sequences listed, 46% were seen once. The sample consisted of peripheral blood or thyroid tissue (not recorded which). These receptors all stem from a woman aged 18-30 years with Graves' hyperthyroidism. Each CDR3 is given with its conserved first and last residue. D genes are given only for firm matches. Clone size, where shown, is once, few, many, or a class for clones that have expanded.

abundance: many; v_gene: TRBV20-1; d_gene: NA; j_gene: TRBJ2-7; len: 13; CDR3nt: TGCAGTGCCCAGGCCGGTGGGGTCTACGAGCAGTACTTC; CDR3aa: CSAQAGGVYEQYF
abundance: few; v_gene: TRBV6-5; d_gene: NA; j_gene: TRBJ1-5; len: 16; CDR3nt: TGTGCCAGCAGTTATTTGAACAGGGCTAGCAATCAGCCCCAGCATTTT; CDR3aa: CASSYLNRASNQPQHF
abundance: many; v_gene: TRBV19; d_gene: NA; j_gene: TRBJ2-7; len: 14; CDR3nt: TGTGCCAGTAGTACTTCAAGGGAAGCCTACGAGCAGTACTTC; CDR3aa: CASSTSREAYEQYF
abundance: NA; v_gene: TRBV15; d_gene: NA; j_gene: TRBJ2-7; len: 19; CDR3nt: TGTGCCACCAGCAGACCTAAAGCCAGCACGAGGGAGTCCTCCTACGAGCAGTACTTC; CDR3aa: CATSRPKASTRESSYEQYF
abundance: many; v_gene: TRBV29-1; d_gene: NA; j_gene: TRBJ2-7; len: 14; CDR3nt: TGCAGCGTTGTGGGGTACACCAGCTCCTACGAGCAGTACTTC; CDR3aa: CSVVGYTSSYEQYF
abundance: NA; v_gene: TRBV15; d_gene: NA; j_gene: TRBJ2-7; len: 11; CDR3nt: TGTGCCACCGAGAACGGGTACGAGCAGTACTTC; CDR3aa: CATENGYEQYF
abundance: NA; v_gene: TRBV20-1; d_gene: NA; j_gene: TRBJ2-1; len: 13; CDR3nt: TGCAGTGCTAGAGCGGGACCATACAATGAGCAGTTCTTC; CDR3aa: CSARAGPYNEQFF
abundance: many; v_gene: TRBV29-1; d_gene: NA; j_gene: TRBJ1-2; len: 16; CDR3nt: TGCAGCGTTGAATCGGCCGGTTTCTCCGGGGCTTATGGCTACACCTTC; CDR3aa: CSVESAGFSGAYGYTF
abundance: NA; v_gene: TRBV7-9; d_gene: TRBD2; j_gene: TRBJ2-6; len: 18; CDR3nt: TGTGCCAGCAGCCCTAGTGCGGGAGACCTGGCTGGGGCCAACGTCCTGACTTTC; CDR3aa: CASSPSAGDLAGANVLTF
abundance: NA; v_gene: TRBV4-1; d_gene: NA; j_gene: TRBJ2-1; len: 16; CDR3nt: TGCGCCAGCAGCCCGATTGGTCTAATCTCGGACAATGAGCAGTTCTTC; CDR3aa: CASSPIGLISDNEQFF